The entry that follows covers one T cell receptor beta chain sequence. Its antigen is undetermined. The sample belongs to a study of T cell responses to AZD1222 COVID-19 vaccine. About the research overall: Pooling of second doses given at about 4 or about 12 weeks was done. Study-level points and caveats: Researchers report vaccine-associated CD4 TCRs spanning spike, with dominance at 160-218 and 743-854. Clonal diversity may have been underestimated in mostly white British donors.

From germline, CDR1 is MDHEN and CDR2 SYDVKM. The CDR3 is made up of 15 amino acids. The V gene end was trimmed by 4 bases and the J gene end by 3 bases; junction bases not matched to a gene: 8. Method: immunoSEQ multiplex PCR; TCRdb's copy keeps in-frame clones and lacks some. In the table there are around 110,000 clones, 85% to 95% of which are singletons. V is TRBV28 and J is TRBJ1-1, with TRBD1 matching 7 bases. The material sequenced was peripheral blood, taken on day 0 of AZD1222 vaccination. This receptor was taken from an adult in good health. The CDR3 here is CASSSRGRFDTEAFF. CDR3 DNA: TGTGCCAGCAGTTCTAGGGGGCGCTTTGACACTGAAGCTTTCTTT.